The 15 T cell receptor beta chains listed next were all sequenced from one sample in a study of radiotherapy plus CTLA-4 blockade in lung cancer. Assay used: immunoSEQ multiplex PCR; TCRdb lists only in-frame clones, some missing. The repertoire has approximately 76,000 clones, 78% of them found once; the top ten carry around 4%. The material was peripheral blood, obtained from a patient treated with radiotherapy plus ipilimumab. These receptors all come from a human donor with non-small cell lung cancer who had a partial response to radiotherapy plus ipilimumab. Some clones in this sample may be carry-over from other donors' samples.

V and J are TRBV5-4 and TRBJ2-1; D is possibly TRBD2 (7 bases). Trimming left V 3 bases short and J 3 bases short, with 13 bases between. The CDR3 has 15 amino acids. Per germline, CDR1 SGHNT and CDR2 YYREEE (reference sequence). The CDR3 nucleotides are TGTGCCAGCAGCTCACAGGGAGGGCGCTACAATGAGCAGTTCTTC. Its protein product is CASSSQGGRYNEQFF.

This chain uses TRBV29-1 with TRBJ2-5; 11 bases are shared with TRBD2. The CDR3 length is 13 residues. Germline values: CDR1 SQVTM, CDR2 ANQGSEA. Unmatched junction bases numbered 2, after V lost 4 bases and J lost 4 bases. CDR3 coding DNA: TGCAGCGTTGGACTAGCGGGAAGAGAGACCCAGTACTTC. This codes for CSVGLAGRETQYF. Full variable domain (rest looked up from reference TRBV29-1 and TRBJ2-5): SAVISQKPSRDICQRGTSLTIQCQVDSQVTMMFWYRQQPGQSLTLIATANQGSEATYESGFVIDKFPISRPNLTFSTLTVSNMSPEDSSIYLCSVGLAGRETQYFGPGTRLLVL.

The gene calls are TRBV5-1 and TRBJ2-2, with D tentatively TRBD2 (5 bases). This CDR3 is 16 amino acids long. Germline V gene data show CDR1 as SGHRS and CDR2 as YFSETQ. Trimming took off 4 bases at V and 5 bases at J, with 18 bases between the two ends. DNA for the CDR3: TGCGCCAGCAGCCCATCGGTTGCGGGTCAGACCGGGGAGCTGTTTTTT. The encoded protein is CASSPSVAGQTGELFF.

The chain combines TRBV10-1 with TRBJ2-5; possible D gene TRBD1, 6 bases. Trimming took off 4 bases at V and 2 bases at J, with 14 bases between the two ends. The CDR3 covers 15 residues. The germline V gene encodes CDR1 WNHNN and CDR2 SYGVQD (reference sequence). CDR3 in amino acids: CASSATGVLQETQYF. The CDR3, as DNA: TGCGCCAGCAGTGCGACAGGAGTATTACAAGAGACCCAGTACTTC.

This sequence joins TRBV4-2 and TRBJ1-5, with D maybe TRBD1 (5 bases). Germline V CDR1 and CDR2: LGHNA, YNFKEQ. The CDR3 length is 16 residues. V was shortened by 0 bases and J by 6 bases, with 15 bases between the two germline ends. CDR3 nucleotide sequence: TGTGCCAGCAGCCAAGAAGGACGGGGGTCCGGTCAGCCCCAGCATTTT. This translates into CASSQEGRGSGQPQHF.

The V call is TRBV11-3, the J call TRBJ2-5, with TRBD1 identical over 9 bases. The V and J ends lost 4 bases and 6 bases, in that order; junction bases with no gene match: 12. This CDR3 is 16 amino acids long. CDR1 SGHNT and CDR2 YENEEA come from the germline V gene. In DNA form, the CDR3 reads TGTGCCAGCAGCTCCAACAGGGGGCTGGGTCAAAAGACCCAGTACTTC. Its translation: CASSSNRGLGQKTQYF.

This clone showed up just once. The chain couples TRBV5-1 to TRBJ2-1, with 9 bases fitting TRBD2. This CDR3 region has 17 residues. The J segment lost 7 bases and the V segment lost 4 bases, leaving 15 bases of the junction unmatched. CDR1 is SGHRS, CDR2 YFSETQ, per germline. The CDR3 bases are TGCGCCAGCAGCCGCCTTGGGGCGGGAGGGCCTGATAATGAGCAGTTCTTC. Translation gives CASSRLGAGGPDNEQFF.

The chain links TRBV19 to TRBJ1-5; D perhaps matches TRBD1 (5 bases). The CDR3 consists of 17 residues. Germline V gene data show CDR1 as LNHDA and CDR2 as SQIVND (reference sequence). V was clipped by 5 bases and J by 0 bases, with 17 bases between them. CDR3 amino acids: CASSVRPGDLSNQPQHF. The CDR3 DNA sequence: TGTGCCAGTAGTGTAAGACCGGGGGACCTTAGCAATCAGCCCCAGCATTTT.

Only a few counts were recorded for this clone. The rearrangement joins TRBV15 to TRBJ2-2; TRBD2 agrees at 10 bases. This CDR3 spans 16 amino acids. Per germline, CDR1 LNHNV and CDR2 YYDKDF (reference sequence). V gave up 2 bases and J gave up 4 bases; unmatched junction bases: 4. The CDR3 spells CATSRYSGGSTGELFF. The CDR3 DNA reads as TGTGCCACCAGCAGATATAGCGGGGGGTCCACCGGGGAGCTGTTTTTT.

The rearrangement uses TRBV6-5 and TRBJ2-1; 11 nucleotides agree with TRBD2. Germline CDR1 is MNHEY and CDR2 is SVGAGI. V trimming: 4 bases; J trimming: 10 bases; junction bases outside the gene matches: 9. The CDR3 extends over 15 amino acids. The chain's CDR3 is CASSSTSGRLGEQFF. The CDR3, as DNA: TGTGCCAGCAGTTCCACTAGCGGGAGACTAGGAGAGCAGTTCTTC.

The rearrangement links TRBV18 to TRBJ1-1, with 7 bases fitting TRBD1. The CDR3 runs 12 residues. V gave up 3 bases and J gave up 7 bases; unmatched junction bases: 2. Germline CDR1 KGHSH, CDR2 LQKENI. The CDR3: CASSPQGDEAFF. Here the CDR3 DNA reads TGTGCCAGCTCACCCCAGGGGGATGAAGCTTTCTTT. Looking up the rest from reference TRBV18 and TRBJ1-1 gives the full variable domain: NAGVMQNPRHLVRRRGQEARLRCSPMKGHSHVYWYRQLPEEGLKFMVYLQKENIIDESGMPKERFSAEFPKEGPSILRIQQVVRGDSAAYFCASSPQGDEAFFGQGTRLTVV.

CDR3 DNA: TGTGCCAGCAGCTCCGGCAGGCCCAATGAGCAGTTCTTC. Its protein is CASSSGRPNEQFF. The chain employs TRBV7-3 and TRBJ2-1; the D is unclear. CDR1 and CDR2 (germline): SGHTA, FQGTGA. The CDR3 is 13 amino acids. V lost 4 bases and J lost 6, with 10 bases in between.

V gene TRBV11-2 combines with J gene TRBJ1-2; 10 positions match TRBD1. Trimming cost V 1 base and J 4 bases; bases outside gene matches: 6. This CDR3 region has 16 residues. Per the germline V gene, CDR1 is SGHAT and CDR2 is FQNNGV. The CDR3 reads CASSLGGDRGGYGYTF. The CDR3 coding sequence is TGTGCCAGCAGCTTAGGCGGGGACAGGGGCGGCTATGGCTACACCTTC.

The V call is TRBV5-4, the J call TRBJ1-4, with a tentative D call TRBD1 (5 bases). The CDR3 contains 14 residues. V was pared by 2 bases and J by 0 bases, with 5 bases between. CDR1 SGHNT and CDR2 YYREEE come from the germline V gene (reference sequence). The CDR3 protein is CASSLGATNEKLFF. CDR3 nucleotide sequence: TGTGCCAGCAGCTTAGGGGCAACTAATGAAAAACTGTTTTTT. Variable domain in full (rest from reference TRBV5-4 and TRBJ1-4): ETGVTQSPTHLIKTRGQQVTLRCSSQSGHNTVSWYQQALGQGPQFIFQYYREEENGRGNFPPRFSGLQFPNYSSELNVNALELDDSALYLCASSLGATNEKLFFGSGTQLSVL.

The chain joins TRBV30 to TRBJ1-1; the match to TRBD1 covers 7 bases. Looked up from germline, CDR1 is GTSNPN and CDR2 is SVGIG (reference sequence). V dropped 0 bases and J dropped 3; count of bases not matched to a gene: 1. The CDR3 consists of 13 residues. CDR3 amino acids: CAWSVRGDTEAFF. The CDR3 nucleotides read TGTGCCTGGAGTGTCAGGGGGGACACTGAAGCTTTCTTT.